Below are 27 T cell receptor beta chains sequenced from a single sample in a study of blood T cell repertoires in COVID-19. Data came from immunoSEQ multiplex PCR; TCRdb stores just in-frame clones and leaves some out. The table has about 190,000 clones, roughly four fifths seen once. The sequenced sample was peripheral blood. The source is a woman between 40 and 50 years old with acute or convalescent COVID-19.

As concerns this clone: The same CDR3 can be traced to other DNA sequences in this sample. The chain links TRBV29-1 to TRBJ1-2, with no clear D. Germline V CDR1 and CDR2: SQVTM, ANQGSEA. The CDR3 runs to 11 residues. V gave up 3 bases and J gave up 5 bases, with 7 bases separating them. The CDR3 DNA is TGCAGCGTTGACTCCCCGTATGGCTACACCTTC. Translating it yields CSVDSPYGYTF. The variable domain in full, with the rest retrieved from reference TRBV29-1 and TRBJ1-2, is SAVISQKPSRDICQRGTSLTIQCQVDSQVTMMFWYRQQPGQSLTLIATANQGSEATYESGFVIDKFPISRPNLTFSTLTVSNMSPEDSSIYLCSVDSPYGYTFGSGTRLTVV.

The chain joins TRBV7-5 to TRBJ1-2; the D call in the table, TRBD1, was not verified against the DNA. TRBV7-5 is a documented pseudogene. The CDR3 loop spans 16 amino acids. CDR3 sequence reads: CATTGDRVVGGYGYTF. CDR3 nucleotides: TGTGCCACCACGGGGGACAGGGTGGTAGGTGGCTATGGCTACACCTTC.

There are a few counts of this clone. CDR3 sequence: CASSQDKTYEQYF. In DNA form, the CDR3 reads TGCGCCAGCAGCCAAGACAAAACCTACGAGCAGTACTTC. This chain uses TRBV4-1 with TRBJ2-7, with D unclear. This CDR3 contains 13 residues. Germline CDR1 is MGHRA and CDR2 is YSYEKL. Deletions cut 0 bases from V and 2 bases from J, with 5 bases between.

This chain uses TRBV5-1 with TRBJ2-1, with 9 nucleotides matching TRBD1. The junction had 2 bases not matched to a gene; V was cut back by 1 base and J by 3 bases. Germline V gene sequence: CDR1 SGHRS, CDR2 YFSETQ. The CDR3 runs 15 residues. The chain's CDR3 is CASSLTGQGYNEQFF. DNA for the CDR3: TGCGCCAGCAGCTTGACGGGACAGGGCTACAATGAGCAGTTCTTC.

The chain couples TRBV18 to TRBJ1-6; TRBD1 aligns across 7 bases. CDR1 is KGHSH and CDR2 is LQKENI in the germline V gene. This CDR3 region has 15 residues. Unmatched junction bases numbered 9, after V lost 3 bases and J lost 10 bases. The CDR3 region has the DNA TGTGCCAGCTCACCTCTCACAGGGGCAGACTCACCCCTCCACTTT. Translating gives CASSPLTGADSPLHF.

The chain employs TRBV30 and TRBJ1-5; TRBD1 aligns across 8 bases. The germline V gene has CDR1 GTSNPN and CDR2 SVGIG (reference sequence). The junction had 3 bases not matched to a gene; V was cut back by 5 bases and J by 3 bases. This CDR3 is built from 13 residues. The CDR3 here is CAWEQGANQPQHF. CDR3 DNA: TGTGCCTGGGAGCAGGGGGCCAATCAGCCCCAGCATTTT. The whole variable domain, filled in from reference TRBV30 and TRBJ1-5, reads SQTIHQWPATLVQPVGSPLSLECTVEGTSNPNLYWYRQAAGRGLQLLFYSVGIGQISSEVPQNLSASRPQDRQFILSSKKLLLSDSGFYLCAWEQGANQPQHFGDGTRLSIL.

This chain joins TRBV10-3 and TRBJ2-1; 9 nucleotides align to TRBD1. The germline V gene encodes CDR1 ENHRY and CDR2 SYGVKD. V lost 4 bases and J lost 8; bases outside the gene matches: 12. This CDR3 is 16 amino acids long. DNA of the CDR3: TGTGCCATCAGTGCGAAACCGGGACAGGGCTTAGATGAGCAGTTCTTC. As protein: CAISAKPGQGLDEQFF.

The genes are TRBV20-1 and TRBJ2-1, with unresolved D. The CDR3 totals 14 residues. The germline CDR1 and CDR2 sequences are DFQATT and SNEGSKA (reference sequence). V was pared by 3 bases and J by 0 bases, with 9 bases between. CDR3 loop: CSASPLSSYNEQFF. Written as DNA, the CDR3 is TGCAGTGCTAGTCCCCTAAGCTCCTACAATGAGCAGTTCTTC.

The CDR3 DNA sequence: TGTGCCACCAGCTCACAGGGATTTCGCTCCTACAATGAGCAGTTCTTC. Translated: CATSSQGFRSYNEQFF. The J gene is TRBJ2-1, the V gene TRBV15, with D possibly being TRBD1 (6 bases). Germline-derived CDR1 and CDR2 are LNHNV and YYDKDF (reference sequence). Trimming left V 5 bases short and J 0 bases short, with 14 bases between. CDR3 length: 16 amino acids.

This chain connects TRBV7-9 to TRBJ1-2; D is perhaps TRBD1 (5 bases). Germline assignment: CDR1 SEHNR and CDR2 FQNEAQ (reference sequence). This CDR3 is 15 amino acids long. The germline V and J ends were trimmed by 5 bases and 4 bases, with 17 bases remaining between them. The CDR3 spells CASSPPRAGLYGYTF. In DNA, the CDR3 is TGTGCCAGCAGCCCTCCCCGGGCGGGGCTCTATGGCTACACCTTC.

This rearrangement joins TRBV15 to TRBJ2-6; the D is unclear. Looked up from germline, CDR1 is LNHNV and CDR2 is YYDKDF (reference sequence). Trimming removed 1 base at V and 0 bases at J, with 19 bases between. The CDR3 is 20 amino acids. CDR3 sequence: CATSRGLVWPSSSGANVLTF. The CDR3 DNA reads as TGTGCCACCAGCAGAGGACTCGTGTGGCCCTCCTCCTCTGGGGCCAACGTCCTGACTTTC.

The CDR3 is CANSDFYNEQFF. The CDR3, as DNA: TGTGCCAACTCGGACTTCTACAATGAGCAGTTCTTC. The chain carries TRBV6-5 and TRBJ2-1, with D possibly matching TRBD2 (5 bases). Trimming left V 10 bases short and J 3 bases short, with 10 bases between. This CDR3 comprises 12 residues. The germline V gene encodes CDR1 MNHEY and CDR2 SVGAGI.

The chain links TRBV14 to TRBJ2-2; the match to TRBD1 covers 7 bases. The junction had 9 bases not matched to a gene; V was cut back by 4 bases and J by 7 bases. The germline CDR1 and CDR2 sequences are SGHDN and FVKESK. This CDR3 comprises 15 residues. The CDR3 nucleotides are TGTGCCAGCAGCCCAATACAGGGGCAGGTCGGGGAGCTGTTTTTT. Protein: CASSPIQGQVGELFF.

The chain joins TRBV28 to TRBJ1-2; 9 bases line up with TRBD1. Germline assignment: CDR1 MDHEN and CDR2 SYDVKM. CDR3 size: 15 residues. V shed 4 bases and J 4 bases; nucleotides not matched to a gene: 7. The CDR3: CASSSHTGGIYGYTF. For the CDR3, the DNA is TGTGCCAGCAGTTCCCATACAGGGGGCATCTATGGCTACACCTTC.

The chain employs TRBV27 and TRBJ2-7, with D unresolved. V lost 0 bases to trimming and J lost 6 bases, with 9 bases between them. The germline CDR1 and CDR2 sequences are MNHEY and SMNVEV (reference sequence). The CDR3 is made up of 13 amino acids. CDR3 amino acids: CASSLSFSTEQYF. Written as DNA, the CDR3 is TGTGCCAGCAGTTTATCGTTTAGCACCGAGCAGTACTTC.

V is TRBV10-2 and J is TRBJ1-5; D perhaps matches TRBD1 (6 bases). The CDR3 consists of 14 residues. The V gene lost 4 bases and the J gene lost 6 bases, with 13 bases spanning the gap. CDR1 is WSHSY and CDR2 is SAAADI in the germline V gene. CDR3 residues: CASSVSRGGQPQHF. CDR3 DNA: TGCGCCAGCAGTGTAAGCAGGGGCGGTCAGCCCCAGCATTTT.

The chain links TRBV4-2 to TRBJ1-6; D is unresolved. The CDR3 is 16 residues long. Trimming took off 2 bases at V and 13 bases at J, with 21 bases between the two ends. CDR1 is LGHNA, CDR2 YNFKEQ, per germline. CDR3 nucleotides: TGTGCCAGCAGCCAAACGCCCAGCACTCTAGTTGGGCCCCTCCACTTT. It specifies CASSQTPSTLVGPLHF.

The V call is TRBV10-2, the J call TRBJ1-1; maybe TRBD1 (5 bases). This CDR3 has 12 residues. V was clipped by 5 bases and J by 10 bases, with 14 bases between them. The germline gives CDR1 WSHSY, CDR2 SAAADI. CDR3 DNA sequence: TGCGCCAGCAGTACAGACAGCCGCGGAGCTTTCTTT. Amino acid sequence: CASSTDSRGAFF.

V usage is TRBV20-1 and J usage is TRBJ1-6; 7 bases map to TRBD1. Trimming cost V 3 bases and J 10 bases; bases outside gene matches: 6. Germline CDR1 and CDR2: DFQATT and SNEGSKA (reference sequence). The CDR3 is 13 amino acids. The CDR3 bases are TGCAGTGCTAGTACAGGGGTAGCCTCACCCCTCCACTTT. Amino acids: CSASTGVASPLHF.

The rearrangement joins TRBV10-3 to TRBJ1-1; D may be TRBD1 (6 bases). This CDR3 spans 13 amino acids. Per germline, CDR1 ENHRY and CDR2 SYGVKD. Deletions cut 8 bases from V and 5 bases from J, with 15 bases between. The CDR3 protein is CAIGEGGRTEAFF. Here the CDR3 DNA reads TGTGCCATCGGGGAGGGGGGGCGGACTGAAGCTTTCTTT.

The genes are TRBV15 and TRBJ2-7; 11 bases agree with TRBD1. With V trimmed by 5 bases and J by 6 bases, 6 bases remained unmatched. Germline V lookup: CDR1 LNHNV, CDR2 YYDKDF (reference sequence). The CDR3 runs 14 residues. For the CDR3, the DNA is TGTGCCACCAGCTCCCAGGGACAGGGGGGCGAGCAGTACTTC. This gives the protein CATSSQGQGGEQYF.

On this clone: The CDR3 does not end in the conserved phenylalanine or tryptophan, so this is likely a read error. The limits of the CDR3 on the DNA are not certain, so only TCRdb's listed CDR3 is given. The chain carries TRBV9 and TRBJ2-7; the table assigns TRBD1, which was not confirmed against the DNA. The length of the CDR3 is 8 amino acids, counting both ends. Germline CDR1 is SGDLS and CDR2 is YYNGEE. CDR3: CASSGRVL.

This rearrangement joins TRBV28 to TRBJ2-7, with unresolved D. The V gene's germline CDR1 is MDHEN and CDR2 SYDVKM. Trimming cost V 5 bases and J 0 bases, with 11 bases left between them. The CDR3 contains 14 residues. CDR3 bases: TGTGCCAGCAGTCCCCCGGGTCTCTCCTACGAGCAGTACTTC. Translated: CASSPPGLSYEQYF.

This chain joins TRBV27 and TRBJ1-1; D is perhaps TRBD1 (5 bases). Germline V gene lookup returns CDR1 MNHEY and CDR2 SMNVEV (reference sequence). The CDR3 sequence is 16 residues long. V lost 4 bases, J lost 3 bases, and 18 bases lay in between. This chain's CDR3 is CASSSLPLGGYTEAFF. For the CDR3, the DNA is TGTGCCAGCAGTTCCCTCCCCCTGGGGGGATACACTGAAGCTTTCTTT.

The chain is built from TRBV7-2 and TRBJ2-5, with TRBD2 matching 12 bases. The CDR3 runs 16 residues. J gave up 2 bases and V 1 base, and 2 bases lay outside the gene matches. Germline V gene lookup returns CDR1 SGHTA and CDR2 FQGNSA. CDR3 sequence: CASSLGGTSGQETQYF. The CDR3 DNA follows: TGTGCCAGCAGCTTAGGTGGGACTAGCGGGCAAGAGACCCAGTACTTC.

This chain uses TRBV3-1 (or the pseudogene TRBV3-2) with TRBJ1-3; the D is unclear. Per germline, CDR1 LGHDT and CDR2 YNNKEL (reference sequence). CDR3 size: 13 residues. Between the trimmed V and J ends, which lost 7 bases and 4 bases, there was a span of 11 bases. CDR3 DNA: TGTGCCAGCACCCTATTCTCCGGAAACACCATATATTTT. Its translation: CASTLFSGNTIYF.

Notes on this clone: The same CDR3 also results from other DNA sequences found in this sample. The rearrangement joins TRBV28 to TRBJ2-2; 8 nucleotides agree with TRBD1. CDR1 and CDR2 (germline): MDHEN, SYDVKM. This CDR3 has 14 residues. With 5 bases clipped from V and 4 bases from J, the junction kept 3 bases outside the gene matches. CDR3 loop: CASSRTGSTGELFF. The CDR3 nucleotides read TGTGCCAGCAGTCGGACAGGGTCCACCGGGGAGCTGTTTTTT. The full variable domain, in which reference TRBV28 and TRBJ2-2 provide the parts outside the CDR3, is DVKVTQSSRYLVKRTGEKVFLECVQDMDHENMFWYRQDPGLGLRLIYFSYDVKMKEKGDIPEGYSVSREKKERFSLILESASTNQTSMYLCASSRTGSTGELFFGEGSRLTVL.